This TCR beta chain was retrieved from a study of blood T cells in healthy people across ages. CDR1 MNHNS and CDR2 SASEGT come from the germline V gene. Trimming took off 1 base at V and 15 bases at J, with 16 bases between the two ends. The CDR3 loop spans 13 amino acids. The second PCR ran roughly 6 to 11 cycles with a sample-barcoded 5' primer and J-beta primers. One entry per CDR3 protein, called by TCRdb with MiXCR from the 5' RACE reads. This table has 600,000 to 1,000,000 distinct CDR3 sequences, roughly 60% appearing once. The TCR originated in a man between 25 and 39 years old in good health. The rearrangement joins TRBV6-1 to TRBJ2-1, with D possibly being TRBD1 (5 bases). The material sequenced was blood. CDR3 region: CASSEVGRRRGFF. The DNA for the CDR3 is TGTGCCAGCAGTGAAGTGGGCAGGCGAAGGGGGTTCTTC.